These 8 T cell receptor beta chains were all obtained from the same sample, sequenced in a study of T cell clonality in common variable immunodeficiency. The protocol was immunoSEQ multiplex PCR, while the TCRdb copy is restricted to in-frame clones and leaves out a portion. Recorded here are around 13,000 clones, none singletons. These receptors lack a known antigen. Study findings and constraints: Common variable immunodeficiency TCR beta sequences reportedly had fewer deletions and N-nucleotide insertions.

The sequenced sample consisted of peripheral blood mononuclear cells. These receptors were obtained from a human donor with common variable immunodeficiency.

Within the sample, this clone is medium-sized. The read terminates 3 residues before the CDR3 end, so the remaining end is supplied by the germline J gene. The V and J genes are TRBV29-1 and TRBJ1-1; possible D gene TRBD1, 6 bases. This CDR3 is 15 amino acids long. Germline loops: CDR1 SQVTM, CDR2 ANQGSEA. Trimming removed 7 bases at V and 0 bases at J, with 18 bases between. CDR3 residues: CSGGGGLRMNTEAFF. Partial CDR3 DNA: TGCAGCGGAGGGGGTGGACTCAGGATGAACACTGAA.

This clone is termed medium-sized. This sample also contains other DNA sequences that code for the same CDR3. The CDR3 sequence: CASSDSSRGTEAFF. The covered CDR3 bases are TGTGCCAGCAGTGACTCGAGCAGGGGCACTGAA. This chain uses TRBV6-4 with TRBJ1-1, with TRBD1 as a possible D gene (6 bases). The observed sequence ends 3 residues before the CDR3 terminus, with the missing tail filled in from the germline J gene. The germline CDR1 and CDR2 sequences are MRHNA and SNTAGT. The length of the CDR3 is 14 residues. Trimming left V 0 bases short and J 4 bases short, with 9 bases between.

Points on this clone: The read falls 3 residues short of the CDR3 end, and the missing part is taken from the germline J gene. The chain recombines TRBV2 with TRBJ2-2; maybe TRBD2 (5 bases). CDR3 length: 13 residues. CDR1 SNHLY and CDR2 FYNNEI come from the germline V gene. Trimming shortened V by 5 bases and J by 3 bases, and 7 bases separated the two germline ends. The sequenced CDR3 bases are TGTGCCAGCAGTTTGAGGGACACCGGGGAG. Residues: CASSLRDTGE. The complete CDR3 reads CASSLRDTGELFF.

This clone was counted between two and nine times. The CDR3 end lies 3 residues beyond the end of the read and is filled in from the germline J gene. The chain joins TRBV7-2 to TRBJ1-1; 7 bases match TRBD1. The V segment lost 5 bases and the J segment 5 bases; nucleotides outside the gene matches: 11. Germline loops: CDR1 SGHTA, CDR2 FQGNSA. This CDR3 is built from 15 residues. The CDR3 bases that were read are TGTGCCAGCAGCGGTAGACAGGGAGTAGGGACTGAA. As protein: CASSGRQGVGTE. The entire CDR3 protein reads CASSGRQGVGTEAFF.

This clone was counted a few times. The read gets to within 3 residues of the CDR3 end, and the germline J gene fills in the rest. The chain recombines TRBV19 with TRBJ2-5; no clear D. The germline CDR1 and CDR2 sequences are LNHDA and SQIVND (reference sequence). The length of the CDR3 is 13 residues. V shed 6 bases and J shed 1 base, with 9 bases lying between them. The CDR3 is CASRQQPQETQYF. The DNA read from the CDR3 is TGTGCCAGTAGACAACAGCCCCAAGAGACC.

In its sample, this clone ranks as medium-sized. The read terminates 3 residues ahead of where the CDR3 ends, so the germline J gene completes it. This chain joins TRBV20-1 and TRBJ1-1; D is perhaps TRBD1 (5 bases). The CDR3 length is 13 residues. V was clipped by 1 base and J by 5 bases, with 11 bases between them. Germline V gene data show CDR1 as DFQATT and CDR2 as SNEGSKA (reference sequence). CDR3 sequence reads: CSARGTLRTEAFF. CDR3 DNA, as far as it was read: TGCAGTGCTAGAGGGACACTTCGGACTGAA.

This clone was counted ten times or more. The read falls 3 residues short of the CDR3 end, and the missing part is taken from the germline J gene. The chain employs TRBV5-1 and TRBJ2-2; no clear D. V dropped 0 bases and J dropped 5 bases, with 8 bases sitting between them. Germline V gene lookup returns CDR1 SGHRS and CDR2 YFSETQ. The CDR3 length is 14 residues. The CDR3 reads CASSLAQGTGELFF. The part of the CDR3 DNA that was read is TGCGCCAGCAGCTTGGCACAAGGTACCGGGGAG.

This clone rates as medium-sized. With the read ending 3 residues before the CDR3 end, the germline J gene is used to fill in that end. The chain uses TRBV7-3 and TRBJ2-1, with 9 positions matching TRBD1. In germline, CDR1 is SGHTA, CDR2 FQGTGA. J was trimmed by 9 bases and V by 6 bases; bases with no gene match: 15. The CDR3 totals 16 residues. CDR3 sequence: CASSPTGGTGFGEQFF. The covered CDR3 bases are TGTGCCAGCAGTCCCACAGGCGGGACAGGGTTTGGTGAG.